The 27 T cell receptor beta chains in this list originate from one sample, sequenced in a study of OX40 agonist ivuxolimab in advanced cancers. Libraries were prepared by immunoSEQ multiplex PCR; TCRdb keeps only in-frame clonotypes and omits some of them. The table lists around 73,000 clones, just under 90% of them singletons, with 9.5% to 12% in the top ten. Sequencing was performed on CD4+ or CD8+ T cells sorted from blood, taken in a trial of the OX40 agonist ivuxolimab. The receptors here all came from an adult with an advanced solid tumor such as melanoma, head and neck, liver or kidney cancer.

This chain uses TRBV5-6 with TRBJ2-1; D remains unclear. Trimming removed 4 bases at V and 9 bases at J, with 11 bases between. CDR1 is SGHDT, CDR2 YYEEEE, per germline. This CDR3 has 12 residues. The CDR3 loop is CASSLNPGEQFF. The CDR3 DNA reads TGTGCCAGCAGCCTCAATCCTGGTGAGCAGTTCTTC.

The count of this clone is one. The CDR3 is CASHHGDIQYF. The CDR3 DNA sequence: TGTGCCAGCCATCACGGGGACATTCAGTACTTC. The rearrangement joins TRBV27 to TRBJ2-4, with TRBD2 as a possible D gene (5 bases). V dropped 8 bases and J dropped 8 bases, with 10 bases sitting between them. CDR1 MNHEY and CDR2 SMNVEV come from the germline V gene (reference sequence). The CDR3 consists of 11 residues.

This clone was recorded once. This rearrangement joins TRBV27 to TRBJ2-7; 8 nucleotides match TRBD1. The germline V gene encodes CDR1 MNHEY and CDR2 SMNVEV (reference sequence). J gave up 6 bases and V 5 bases, and 3 bases lay outside the gene matches. The CDR3 sequence is 12 residues long. CDR3 in DNA: TGTGCCAGCAGTCCGACAGGGGTCGAGCAGTACTTC. It specifies CASSPTGVEQYF.

The chain recombines TRBV10-1 with TRBJ2-5; 8 positions agree with TRBD2. Per the germline V gene, CDR1 is WNHNN and CDR2 is SYGVQD (reference sequence). The V segment lost 0 bases and the J segment 3 bases; nucleotides outside the gene matches: 3. This CDR3 comprises 15 residues. Written as DNA, the CDR3 is TGCGCCAGCAGTGAGTCCACTAGCGGAGAAGAGACCCAGTACTTC. Amino acids: CASSESTSGEETQYF.

This sequence joins TRBV7-3 and TRBJ2-5, with D tentatively TRBD2 (5 bases). From germline, CDR1 is SGHTA and CDR2 FQGTGA. This CDR3 has 13 residues. V lost 1 base to trimming and J lost 9 bases, with 12 bases between them. The CDR3 protein is CASSLNPAGAQYF. The CDR3 DNA follows: TGTGCCAGCAGCTTAAATCCCGCCGGGGCCCAGTACTTC.

The chain employs TRBV7-9 and TRBJ2-1; D remains unclear. The CDR3 spans 12 residues. Deletions cut 5 bases from V and 8 bases from J, with 10 bases between. The germline CDR1 and CDR2 sequences are SEHNR and FQNEAQ (reference sequence). The CDR3 spells CASSPPGHEQFF. CDR3 nucleotides: TGTGCCAGCAGCCCCCCCGGGCATGAGCAGTTCTTC. Based on the CDR3 plus reference TRBV7-9 and TRBJ2-1, the full variable domain is DTGVSQNPRHKITKRGQNVTFRCDPISEHNRLYWYRQTLGQGPEFLTYFQNEAQLEKSRLLSDRFSAERPKGSFSTLEIQRTEQGDSAMYLCASSPPGHEQFFGPGTRLTVL.

The V gene is TRBV28, the J gene TRBJ2-5; the match to TRBD1 covers 7 bases. V lost 5 bases, J lost 4 bases, and 13 bases stayed unmatched. This CDR3 is 16 amino acids long. Germline loops: CDR1 MDHEN, CDR2 SYDVKM. CDR3: CASSPTGQRKGETQYF. Here the CDR3 DNA reads TGTGCCAGCAGTCCAACGGGACAGAGGAAAGGAGAGACCCAGTACTTC.

V is TRBV13 and J is TRBJ2-5, with 9 bases identical to TRBD2. Germline V gene lookup returns CDR1 PRHDT and CDR2 FYEKMQ (reference sequence). V dropped 1 base and J dropped 0; count of bases not matched to a gene: 15. This CDR3 spans 20 amino acids. Here the CDR3 DNA reads TGTGCCAGCAGCTTAGAATCGTCGGCTAGCGGGACCTATTACCAAGAGACCCAGTACTTC. It encodes CASSLESSASGTYYQETQYF.

CDR3 protein: CASSSHWGTGYEQYF. CDR3 sequence (DNA): TGCGCCAGCAGCTCACATTGGGGGACAGGGTATGAGCAGTACTTC. The V and J genes are TRBV5-1 and TRBJ2-7, with TRBD1 matching over 9 bases. The CDR3 length is 15 residues. The trim removed 3 bases at V and 7 bases at J, leaving 11 bases unmatched. Germline values: CDR1 SGHRS, CDR2 YFSETQ.

The chain employs TRBV7-6 and TRBJ2-5; D is possibly TRBD1 (6 bases). TRBJ2-7 matches the DNA end more closely, so the J call is doubtful. Germline V gene data show CDR1 as SGHVS and CDR2 as FNYEAQ. CDR3 size: 14 residues. The CDR3: CASSPDSLTYEQYF. The CDR3, as DNA: TGTGCCAGCAGCCCGGACAGTCTTACCTACGAGCAGTACTTC.

Comment on this clone: In the same sample, other DNA sequences code for this CDR3. J is TRBJ2-7 and V is TRBV11-3; TRBD1 agrees at 9 bases. There are 15 residues in the CDR3. Germline assignment: CDR1 SGHNT and CDR2 YENEEA. Trimming removed 1 base from V and 1 base from J; junction bases left unmatched: 2. For the CDR3, the DNA is TGTGCCAGCAGCTTAGCCGGGACAGGGTCCTACGAGCAGTACTTC. This gives the protein CASSLAGTGSYEQYF. Using reference TRBV11-3 and TRBJ2-7 for the parts outside the CDR3, the full variable domain is EAGVVQSPRYKIIEKKQPVAFWCNPISGHNTLYWYLQNLGQGPELLIRYENEEAVDDSQLPKDRFSAERLKGVDSTLKIQPAELGDSAVYLCASSLAGTGSYEQYFGPGTRLTVT.

The chain is built from TRBV6-4 and TRBJ2-1; 9 nucleotides match TRBD1. With 4 bases clipped from V and 0 bases from J, the junction kept 1 base outside the gene matches. This CDR3 comprises 15 residues. CDR1 MRHNA and CDR2 SNTAGT come from the germline V gene. CDR3 sequence reads: CASSGGQGSYNEQFF. The CDR3 DNA reads as TGTGCCAGCAGTGGGGGACAGGGCTCCTACAATGAGCAGTTCTTC.

The V call is TRBV7-9, the J call TRBJ2-1; 8 bases align to TRBD2. Per the germline V gene, CDR1 is SEHNR and CDR2 is FQNEAQ (reference sequence). CDR3 length: 15 amino acids. The V and J ends lost 8 bases and 6 bases, in that order; junction bases with no gene match: 12. The CDR3 bases are TGTGCCAGCCCACCGAGCGGGAGCATGGGCAATGAGCAGTTCTTC. It specifies CASPPSGSMGNEQFF.

This chain links TRBV10-3 with TRBJ2-3; TRBD2 agrees at 12 bases. Germline assignment: CDR1 ENHRY and CDR2 SYGVKD. This CDR3 is built from 18 residues. V was clipped by 4 bases and J by 4 bases; unmatched bases: 12. CDR3 nucleotide sequence: TGTGCCATCAGTGTGAGTCCCTCTAGCGGGAGGGCCCCAGATACGCAGTATTTT. Its protein product is CAISVSPSSGRAPDTQYF.

The genes are TRBV14 and TRBJ2-1; 8 bases align to TRBD2. CDR1 is SGHDN and CDR2 is FVKESK in the germline V gene. The CDR3 has 13 amino acids. Trimming cost V 7 bases and J 9 bases; bases outside gene matches: 8. The CDR3 nucleotides read TGTGCCAGCAAGGTGCGGGAGGTTAGTGAGCAGTTCTTC. This sequence encodes CASKVREVSEQFF.

This chain connects TRBV25-1 to TRBJ2-7, with a tentative D call TRBD1 (6 bases). This CDR3 has 12 amino acids. In germline, CDR1 is MGHDK, CDR2 SYGVNS. Trimming took 5 bases from V and 6 from J, leaving 11 bases between them. CDR3 amino acids: CASSPGQREQYF. The CDR3 bases are TGTGCCAGCAGTCCGGGACAACGCGAGCAGTACTTC.

This sequence joins TRBV19 and TRBJ1-1; D is perhaps TRBD1 (6 bases). In germline, CDR1 is LNHDA, CDR2 SQIVND (reference sequence). Deletions cut 5 bases from V and 4 bases from J, with 14 bases between. This CDR3 is 14 amino acids long. CDR3 amino acids: CASSSQGWITEAFF. The DNA of the CDR3 is TGTGCCAGTAGTTCACAGGGATGGATCACTGAAGCTTTCTTT.

J is TRBJ2-4 and V is TRBV5-1, with D possibly TRBD1 on 5 matching bases. This CDR3 has 15 amino acids. V dropped 0 bases and J dropped 8 bases, with 15 bases sitting between them. Germline CDR1 is SGHRS and CDR2 is YFSETQ. The CDR3 here is CASSLGVGRADIQYF. The CDR3 DNA sequence: TGCGCCAGCAGCTTGGGTGTCGGCAGGGCGGACATTCAGTACTTC.

This clone was observed a single time. The genes are TRBV30 and TRBJ1-3, with no clear D. CDR1 is GTSNPN, CDR2 SVGIG, per germline (reference sequence). Between the trimmed V and J ends, which lost 4 bases and 0 bases, there was a span of 7 bases. The CDR3 extends over 13 amino acids. CDR3 sequence: CAWKWTSGNTIYF. The DNA of the CDR3 is TGTGCCTGGAAATGGACCTCTGGAAACACCATATATTTT.

The chain has TRBV7-9 and TRBJ1-3; TRBD1 might be the D (5 bases). The CDR3 is 14 residues long. Germline lookup yields CDR1 SEHNR and CDR2 FQNEAQ (reference sequence). The V end lost 6 bases, the J end lost 2 bases, and 11 bases lay between the germline ends. The DNA for the CDR3 is TGTGCCAGCAGGGAAAGGGGAGCTGGAAACACCATATATTTT. Translating it yields CASRERGAGNTIYF. The complete variable domain, with remaining parts taken from reference TRBV7-9 and TRBJ1-3, reads DTGVSQNPRHKITKRGQNVTFRCDPISEHNRLYWYRQTLGQGPEFLTYFQNEAQLEKSRLLSDRFSAERPKGSFSTLEIQRTEQGDSAMYLCASRERGAGNTIYFGEGSWLTVV.

This chain uses TRBV11-2 with TRBJ2-6; D uncertain. V lost 5 bases and J 5 bases, leaving 16 bases between the germline ends. This CDR3 has 16 amino acids. Germline lookup yields CDR1 SGHAT and CDR2 FQNNGV. CDR3 sequence (DNA): TGTGCCAGCAGCCCTGAGGTTGATCTCTGGGCCAACGTCCTGACTTTC. Its translation: CASSPEVDLWANVLTF.

The sample holds a few counts of this clone. The gene calls are TRBV5-1 and TRBJ1-2, with TRBD1 as a possible D gene (6 bases). V lost 5 bases and J 7 bases, leaving 12 bases between the germline ends. The CDR3 has 12 residues. CDR1 and CDR2 from the germline V gene are SGHRS and YFSETQ. The CDR3 DNA is TGCGCCAGCAGGGACAGCGGTGTTGGCTACACCTTC. It codes for CASRDSGVGYTF.

The V and J genes are TRBV4-2 and TRBJ2-3, with TRBD2 matching 11 bases. The length of the CDR3 is 18 residues. With V trimmed by 0 bases and J by 4 bases, 9 bases remained unmatched. In germline, CDR1 is LGHNA, CDR2 YNFKEQ. The CDR3 sequence is CASSQELLAGGPSDTQYF. The DNA for the CDR3 is TGTGCCAGCAGCCAAGAGTTATTAGCGGGAGGGCCGTCAGATACGCAGTATTTT.

The chain has TRBV19 and TRBJ2-1; tentatively, D is TRBD1 or TRBD2 (6 bases each). V dropped 5 bases and J dropped 3 bases, with 11 bases sitting between them. CDR1 and CDR2 (germline): LNHDA, SQIVND (reference sequence). The CDR3 consists of 14 residues. The CDR3 DNA sequence: TGTGCCAGTAGTCCCCGGGGGCACTACAATGAGCAGTTCTTC. It codes for CASSPRGHYNEQFF.

The V gene is TRBV7-9, the J gene TRBJ1-2; 8 bases align to TRBD1. V lost 5 bases to trimming and J lost 6 bases; unmatched junction nucleotides: 5. The germline gives CDR1 SEHNR, CDR2 FQNEAQ (reference sequence). This CDR3 spans 13 amino acids. The CDR3 sequence is CASSPDRVNGYTF. CDR3 in DNA: TGTGCCAGCAGCCCGGACAGGGTGAATGGCTACACCTTC.

V and J are TRBV4-1 and TRBJ1-1; 8 bases match TRBD1. Germline CDR1 reads MGHRA; CDR2 reads YSYEKL. The ends lost 0 bases at V and 4 bases at J; junction bases unmatched: 7. This CDR3 region has 16 residues. The CDR3 DNA follows: TGCGCCAGCAGCCAAGAGCAGGGGGCGAGGGGCACTGAAGCTTTCTTT. Amino acid sequence: CASSQEQGARGTEAFF.

This clone was found once. The chain is built from TRBV5-4 and TRBJ2-7; D unclear. The CDR3 has 15 amino acids. CDR1 and CDR2 (germline): SGHNT, YYREEE (reference sequence). Trimming removed 3 bases from V and 1 base from J, with 14 bases in between. This chain's CDR3 is CASSSLGARSYEQYF. CDR3 DNA: TGTGCCAGCAGCTCCCTTGGAGCCCGTTCCTACGAGCAGTACTTC.